Presented here are 16 T cell receptor beta chains from one specimen sequenced in a study of T cell responses to AZD1222 COVID-19 vaccine. TCRdb keeps only in-frame clones here, not all; method: immunoSEQ multiplex PCR. Among about 150,000 clones listed, about 92% were seen once. This specimen was peripheral blood, taken 28 days after the second AZD1222 dose. The source of these receptors is an adult who received the AZD1222 COVID-19 vaccine.

The gene calls are TRBV27 and TRBJ1-1; no definite D call. V lost 1 base and J 8 bases, leaving 14 bases between the germline ends. CDR1 MNHEY and CDR2 SMNVEV come from the germline V gene (reference sequence). This CDR3 has 14 amino acids. The CDR3 protein is CASSLFPMAQEAFF. CDR3 bases: TGTGCCAGCAGTTTATTCCCCATGGCTCAAGAAGCTTTCTTT.

V and J are TRBV7-8 and TRBJ2-7; D not resolved. CDR3 length equals 15 residues. Germline V gives CDR1 SGHVS, CDR2 FQNEAQ. The ends were cut back, 0 bases at V and 5 bases at J, with 14 bases in the middle. Written as DNA, the CDR3 is TGTGCCAGCAGCTTAGCGGGTGGGCTTGTAAACGAGCAGTACTTC. As protein: CASSLAGGLVNEQYF.

V and J are TRBV10-2 and TRBJ1-4; D is unresolved. Trimming left V 6 bases short and J 8 bases short, with 22 bases between. Germline V gives CDR1 WSHSY, CDR2 SAAADI. The CDR3 sequence is 16 residues long. CDR3 protein: CASSVTAIPTREKLFF. The CDR3 nucleotides are TGCGCCAGCAGCGTAACAGCCATCCCGACCAGGGAAAAACTGTTTTTT.

The genes are TRBV4-3 and TRBJ2-3; possible D gene TRBD1, 5 bases. Germline CDR1 LGHNA, CDR2 YSLEER. V shed 0 bases and J shed 2 bases, with 9 bases lying between them. The CDR3 is made up of 15 amino acids. The CDR3 coding sequence is TGCGCCAGCAGCCAAGAAGGGGCCTTCACAGATACGCAGTATTTT. Residues: CASSQEGAFTDTQYF.

This clone has more than one count but fewer than ten. This sequence joins TRBV19 and TRBJ1-5; D is ambiguous. The CDR3 consists of 12 residues. Germline V gives CDR1 LNHDA, CDR2 SQIVND (reference sequence). V dropped 6 bases and J dropped 2 bases, with 5 bases sitting between them. The CDR3 DNA sequence: TGTGCCAGTAGACCAGGCAATCAGCCCCAGCATTTT. Its protein product is CASRPGNQPQHF.

The table lists this clone with a count of one. V usage is TRBV9 and J usage is TRBJ2-3; TRBD2 matches 7 bases. Looked up from germline, CDR1 is SGDLS and CDR2 is YYNGEE. This CDR3 is 14 amino acids long. Trimming removed 3 bases from V and 2 bases from J; junction bases left unmatched: 3. The CDR3 loop reads CASSGGTNTDTQYF. For the CDR3, the DNA is TGTGCCAGCAGCGGCGGGACTAACACAGATACGCAGTATTTT.

This sequence joins TRBV5-4 and TRBJ2-3; 16 bases agree with TRBD2. V dropped 2 bases and J dropped 14; count of bases not matched to a gene: 8. Germline V gene sequence: CDR1 SGHNT, CDR2 YYREEE (reference sequence). The CDR3 covers 15 residues. The CDR3 reads CASSFSGTSGRAGYF. The CDR3 bases are TGTGCCAGCAGCTTCTCCGGGACTAGCGGGAGGGCCGGGTATTTT.

This rearrangement joins TRBV10-1 to TRBJ2-4; 8 nucleotides line up with TRBD1. The V gene end was trimmed by 3 bases and the J gene end by 7 bases; junction bases not matched to a gene: 8. This CDR3 comprises 15 residues. In germline, CDR1 is WNHNN, CDR2 SYGVQD (reference sequence). Here the CDR3 reads CASSEEVGQGNIQYF. CDR3 nucleotide sequence: TGCGCCAGCAGTGAAGAAGTTGGACAGGGCAACATTCAGTACTTC.

The V and J genes are TRBV6-2 or TRBV6-3 and TRBJ2-1, with TRBD2 matching 10 bases. V was pared by 2 bases and J by 5 bases, with 12 bases of the junction left unmatched. The CDR3 extends over 18 amino acids. Per germline, CDR1 MNHEY and CDR2 SVGEGT. The CDR3 nucleotides read TGTGCCAGCAGTTACCCACTACCCAGACTAGCGGGTGACAATGAGCAGTTCTTC. Protein product: CASSYPLPRLAGDNEQFF.

The chain combines TRBV6-4 with TRBJ2-3; 8 nucleotides agree with TRBD2. The CDR3 spans 15 residues. Germline-derived CDR1 and CDR2 are MRHNA and SNTAGT. Unmatched junction bases numbered 5, after V lost 0 bases and J lost 6 bases. The CDR3 DNA sequence: TGTGCCAGCAGTGACTCTGCGGGAGGCGGTGATACGCAGTATTTT. It is translated as CASSDSAGGGDTQYF.

This chain joins TRBV6-2 or TRBV6-3 and TRBJ2-1, with no clear D. CDR3 length equals 12 residues. Trimming stripped 5 bases from V and 10 bases from J, with 12 bases between. Looked up from germline, CDR1 is MNHEY and CDR2 is SVGEGT. The CDR3 DNA sequence: TGTGCCAGCAGTCCCCCCGGGCAGGAGCAGTTCTTC. It yields the protein CASSPPGQEQFF.

The CDR3 is CASSSNSDRVRLARQETQYF. DNA of the CDR3: TGTGCCAGCAGCTCGAATTCCGACAGGGTTCGACTAGCGCGGCAAGAGACCCAGTACTTC. The chain carries TRBV27 and TRBJ2-5; tentative D call: TRBD2 (8 bases). The V gene's germline CDR1 is MNHEY and CDR2 SMNVEV (reference sequence). The CDR3 has 20 residues. Trimming took 6 bases from V and 2 from J, leaving 31 bases between them.

The gene calls are TRBV27 and TRBJ2-3; D call uncertain. V lost 3 bases and J 4 bases, leaving 8 bases between the germline ends. The germline V gene encodes CDR1 MNHEY and CDR2 SMNVEV (reference sequence). This CDR3 is 13 amino acids long. This CDR3 reads CASSFNGPDTQYF. CDR3 in DNA: TGTGCCAGCAGTTTCAATGGACCAGATACGCAGTATTTT.

The genes are TRBV5-8 and TRBJ1-1, with D possibly being TRBD1 (5 bases). The germline CDR1 and CDR2 sequences are SGHTS and YDEGEE. The CDR3 has 14 amino acids. The ends were cut back, 1 base at V and 4 bases at J, with 11 bases in the middle. The chain's CDR3 is CASSLNRQFTEAFF. In DNA form, the CDR3 reads TGTGCCAGCAGCTTGAACAGGCAGTTCACTGAAGCTTTCTTT.

This chain uses TRBV6-2 or TRBV6-3 with TRBJ2-1; a weak D match, TRBD2 (6 bases). The V end was cut by 2 bases, the J end by 5 bases, with 13 bases between. This CDR3 region has 15 residues. Germline CDR1 and CDR2: MNHEY and SVGEGT. CDR3: CASSYGGEANNEQFF. CDR3 sequence (DNA): TGTGCCAGCAGTTACGGCGGGGAGGCCAACAATGAGCAGTTCTTC.

This clone was counted once. This chain connects TRBV11-2 to TRBJ1-1; D gene ambiguous. This CDR3 has 14 residues. V was shortened by 4 bases and J by 1 base, with 10 bases between the two germline ends. The germline V gene encodes CDR1 SGHAT and CDR2 FQNNGV. The chain's CDR3 is CASSSGRTNTEAFF. DNA for the CDR3: TGTGCCAGCAGCTCCGGCAGAACGAACACTGAAGCTTTCTTT.